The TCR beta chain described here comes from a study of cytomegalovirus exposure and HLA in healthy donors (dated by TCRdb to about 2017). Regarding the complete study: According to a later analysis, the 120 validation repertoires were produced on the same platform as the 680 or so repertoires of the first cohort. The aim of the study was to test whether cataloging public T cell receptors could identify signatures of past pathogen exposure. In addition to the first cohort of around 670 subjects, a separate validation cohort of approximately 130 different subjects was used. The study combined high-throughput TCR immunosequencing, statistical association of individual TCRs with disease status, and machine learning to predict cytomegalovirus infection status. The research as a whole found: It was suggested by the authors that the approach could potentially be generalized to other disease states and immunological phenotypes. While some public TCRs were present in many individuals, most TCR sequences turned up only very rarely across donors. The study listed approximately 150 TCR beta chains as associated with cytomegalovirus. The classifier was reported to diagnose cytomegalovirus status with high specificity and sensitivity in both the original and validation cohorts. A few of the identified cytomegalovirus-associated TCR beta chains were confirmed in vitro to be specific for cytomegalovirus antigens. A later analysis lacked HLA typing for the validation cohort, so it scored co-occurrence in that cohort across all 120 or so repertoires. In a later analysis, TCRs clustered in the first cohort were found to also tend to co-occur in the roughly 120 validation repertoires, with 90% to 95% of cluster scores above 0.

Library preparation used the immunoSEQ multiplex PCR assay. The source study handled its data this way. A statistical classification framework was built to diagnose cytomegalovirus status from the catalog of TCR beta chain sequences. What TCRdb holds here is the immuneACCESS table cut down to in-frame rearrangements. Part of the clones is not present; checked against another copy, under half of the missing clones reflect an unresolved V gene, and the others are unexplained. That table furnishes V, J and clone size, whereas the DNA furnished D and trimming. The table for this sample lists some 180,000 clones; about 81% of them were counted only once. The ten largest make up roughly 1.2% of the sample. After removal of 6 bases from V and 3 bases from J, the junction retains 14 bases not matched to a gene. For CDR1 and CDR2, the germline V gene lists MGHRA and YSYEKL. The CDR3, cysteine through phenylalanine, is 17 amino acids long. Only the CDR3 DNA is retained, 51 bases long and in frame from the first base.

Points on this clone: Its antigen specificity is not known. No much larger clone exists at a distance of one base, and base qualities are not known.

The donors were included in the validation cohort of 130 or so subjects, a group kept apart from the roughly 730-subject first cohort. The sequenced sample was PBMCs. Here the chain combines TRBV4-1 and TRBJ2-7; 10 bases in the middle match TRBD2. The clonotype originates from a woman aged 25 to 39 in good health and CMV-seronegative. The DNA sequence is TGCGCCAGCAGTCCCCCCAGCGGGAGGGCCACAATCTACGAGCAGTACTTC. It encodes CASSPPSGRATIYEQYF.